This T cell receptor (beta chain) was captured by sequencing in a study of T cells in Graves' hyperthyroidism and ophthalmopathy. TCR beta CDR3 regions were amplified from RNA transcripts. The HTBI primer set was used in a first-round RT-PCR of the TCR CDR3. TCRdb analysed the multiplex PCR reads with MiXCR anew, one entry per CDR3 protein. The profile shows 500,000 to 800,000 distinct CDR3 sequences, nearly 45% of them singletons. On this clonotype: Its antigen is not known.

Broader study findings: In the blood, most expanded thyroid clonotypes above 0.001 appeared as well.

The source is an adult man with Graves' disease, either hyperthyroidism or ophthalmopathy (not recorded which). Sequenced input: peripheral blood or thyroid tissue (not recorded which).

The CDR3 nucleotides are TGTGCCAGCAGCCAAGAACCCCGAGTGGACCAACCCTACGAGCAGTACTTC. This translates into CASSQEPRVDQPYEQYF. This chain uses TRBV14 with TRBJ2-7; no clear D gene. The germline gives CDR1 SGHDN, CDR2 FVKESK. V was cut by 0 bases and J by 2 bases, with 17 bases left in between. The CDR3 has 17 residues.